Following are 26 T cell receptor beta chains from one sample sequenced in a study of patients and donors after allogeneic stem cell transplantation. TCRdb reanalysed the RT-PCR reads using MiXCR and keeps one entry per CDR3 protein. The sample lists some 17,000 distinct CDR3 sequences, under 35% occurring once. Sequencing was performed on blood, either unsorted or a sorted T cell fraction (not recorded which). Receptors originate from a human donor who was either an allogeneic HSCT recipient or a stem cell or donor lymphocyte infusion donor (not recorded which). It is not recorded whose cells these are; they may come from a transplant donor.

The chain has TRBV28 and TRBJ2-7; D not resolved. This CDR3 region has 13 residues. Per the germline V gene, CDR1 is MDHEN and CDR2 is SYDVKM. The ends were cut back, 4 bases at V and 1 base at J, with 8 bases in the middle. The CDR3 loop is CASSYPTSYEQYF. The DNA for the CDR3 is TGTGCCAGCAGTTATCCGACATCCTACGAGCAGTACTTC.

This clonotype was counted a few times. The gene calls are TRBV6-6 and TRBJ1-1, with 8 positions matching TRBD1. The CDR3 covers 14 residues. The V gene's germline CDR1 is MNHNY and CDR2 SVGAGI (reference sequence). V gave up 6 bases and J gave up 1 base; unmatched junction bases: 4. The CDR3 loop reads CASSKTGENTEAFF. In DNA form, the CDR3 reads TGTGCCAGCAGCAAGACAGGGGAGAACACTGAAGCTTTCTTT.

This chain joins TRBV19 and TRBJ1-1; 7 nucleotides match TRBD1. CDR1 and CDR2 from the germline V gene are LNHDA and SQIVND (reference sequence). This CDR3 contains 11 residues. V lost 4 bases, J lost 8 bases, and 1 base stayed unmatched. CDR3 in amino acids: CASSTGQEAFF. The CDR3 coding sequence is TGTGCCAGTAGTACGGGACAGGAAGCTTTCTTT.

This clonotype has ten or more counts. The chain recombines TRBV12-3 or TRBV12-4 with TRBJ1-3; possibly TRBD1 for D (5 bases). The V end lost 4 bases, the J end lost 0 bases, and 7 bases lay between the germline ends. The CDR3 runs to 14 residues. The CDR3 nucleotides read TGTGCCAGCAGTTCCAGGGCCTCTGGAAACACCATATATTTT. Residues: CASSSRASGNTIYF.

This clonotype is medium-sized. This chain joins TRBV5-1 and TRBJ1-2; D unclear. Germline V gene sequence: CDR1 SGHRS, CDR2 YFSETQ. CDR3 length: 14 residues. V was trimmed by 0 bases and J by 3 bases, leaving 9 bases between them. The CDR3 here is CASSLVNIDYGYTF. CDR3 DNA: TGCGCCAGCAGCTTGGTGAACATTGACTATGGCTACACCTTC.

The V and J genes are TRBV3-1 and TRBJ2-7; 10 bases are a match to TRBD1. CDR3 length: 16 amino acids. The ends lost 2 bases at V and 5 bases at J; junction bases unmatched: 9. Germline assignment: CDR1 LGHDT and CDR2 YNNKEL (reference sequence). The CDR3 is CASSQSLGDRGNEQYF. CDR3 DNA sequence: TGTGCCAGCAGCCAATCACTAGGGGACAGGGGCAACGAGCAGTACTTC.

This clonotype is medium-sized. The chain is built from TRBV5-5 and TRBJ1-1; 9 nucleotides agree with TRBD1. Per the germline V gene, CDR1 is SGHKS and CDR2 is YYEKEE (reference sequence). Trimming cost V 3 bases and J 3 bases; bases outside gene matches: 9. CDR3 length: 16 amino acids. CDR3 nucleotides: TGTGCCAGCAGCTCGGGACAGGGTATTGTGGACACTGAAGCTTTCTTT. Encoded protein: CASSSGQGIVDTEAFF.

J is TRBJ1-2 and V is TRBV7-9; 8 bases line up with TRBD1. The V gene end was trimmed by 5 bases and the J gene end by 4 bases; junction bases not matched to a gene: 6. The germline gives CDR1 SEHNR, CDR2 FQNEAQ (reference sequence). This CDR3 has 14 amino acids. The CDR3 bases are TGTGCCAGCAGCGCGCGGGACAGGCCCTATGGCTACACCTTC. Protein sequence: CASSARDRPYGYTF.

The chain has TRBV30 and TRBJ1-3; D is possibly TRBD1 (5 bases). V lost 7 bases to trimming and J lost 2 bases, with 12 bases between them. Germline CDR1 and CDR2: GTSNPN and SVGIG (reference sequence). The CDR3 length is 13 residues. The CDR3 spells CASRRGTGNTIYF. CDR3 coding DNA: TGTGCCTCCCGAAGGGGCACTGGAAACACCATATATTTT.

The CDR3 loop reads CSASEGASSYNEQFF. The CDR3 DNA reads TGCAGTGCTAGTGAGGGGGCGAGCTCCTACAATGAGCAGTTCTTC. The chain recombines TRBV20-1 with TRBJ2-1, with 7 bases identical to TRBD1. The CDR3 sequence is 15 residues long. Germline V gives CDR1 DFQATT, CDR2 SNEGSKA (reference sequence). V lost 3 bases, J lost 0 bases, and 5 bases stayed unmatched.

This clonotype was observed at least ten times. J is TRBJ1-5 and V is TRBV10-3, with a possible D match to TRBD1 (6 bases). Trimming shortened V by 5 bases and J by 4 bases, and 12 bases separated the two germline ends. The germline V gene encodes CDR1 ENHRY and CDR2 SYGVKD. This CDR3 region has 14 residues. The CDR3 here is CAISQGKGNQPQHF. CDR3 in DNA: TGTGCCATCAGTCAGGGGAAGGGGAATCAGCCCCAGCATTTT.

The V and J genes are TRBV30 and TRBJ1-6; D might be TRBD1 (5 bases). V lost 3 bases and J lost 9, with 9 bases in between. There are 12 residues in the CDR3. Per germline, CDR1 GTSNPN and CDR2 SVGIG (reference sequence). DNA of the CDR3: TGTGCCTGGAGCAGGGTTGGTTCACCCCTCCACTTT. It encodes CAWSRVGSPLHF.

This chain joins TRBV7-8 and TRBJ1-5; D is possibly TRBD1 (5 bases). Germline V gene lookup returns CDR1 SGHVS and CDR2 FQNEAQ. This CDR3 spans 17 amino acids. Deletions cut 5 bases from V and 1 base from J, with 18 bases between. The CDR3 sequence: CASSQNKQVLSNQPQHF. DNA for the CDR3: TGTGCCAGCAGCCAAAATAAACAGGTTTTAAGCAATCAGCCCCAGCATTTT.

This clonotype was detected a few times. The chain carries TRBV13 and TRBJ2-2; tentative D call: TRBD1 (7 bases). CDR3 length: 16 amino acids. The ends were cut back, 0 bases at V and 2 bases at J, with 10 bases in the middle. Germline V gives CDR1 PRHDT, CDR2 FYEKMQ (reference sequence). Written as DNA, the CDR3 is TGTGCCAGCAGCTTAGGAGGAGGGGGCAACACCGGGGAGCTGTTTTTT. This codes for CASSLGGGGNTGELFF.

This clonotype was detected only a few times. The chain combines TRBV29-1 with TRBJ2-3; D perhaps matches TRBD2 (6 bases). This CDR3 contains 13 residues. Germline V gives CDR1 SQVTM, CDR2 ANQGSEA. The V end lost 4 bases, the J end lost 4 bases, and 12 bases lay between the germline ends. The DNA for the CDR3 is TGCAGCGTTGGTGGGACTTTTCCAGATACGCAGTATTTT. Translation: CSVGGTFPDTQYF.

There are a few counts of this clonotype. This sequence joins TRBV6-1 and TRBJ2-2, with 9 positions matching TRBD2. The trim removed 0 bases at V and 0 bases at J, leaving 5 bases unmatched. Germline-derived CDR1 and CDR2 are MNHNS and SASEGT. The CDR3 contains 18 residues. CDR3 sequence reads: CASSEALGGGANTGELFF. CDR3 in DNA: TGTGCCAGCAGTGAAGCCTTGGGCGGGGGGGCGAACACCGGGGAGCTGTTTTTT.

This sequence joins TRBV7-9 and TRBJ1-1; D call uncertain. The CDR3 sequence is 12 residues long. Per germline, CDR1 SEHNR and CDR2 FQNEAQ (reference sequence). The ends were cut back, 3 bases at V and 0 bases at J, with 2 bases in the middle. As DNA, the CDR3 is TGTGCCAGCAGCTTCATGAACACTGAAGCTTTCTTT. This encodes CASSFMNTEAFF.

The chain links TRBV4-1 to TRBJ1-3; TRBD1 might be the D (6 bases). Germline CDR1 reads MGHRA; CDR2 reads YSYEKL. The CDR3 runs to 13 residues. V lost 5 bases and J lost 7, with 12 bases in between. This chain's CDR3 is CASSRGRGNTIYF. For the CDR3, the DNA is TGCGCCAGCAGCAGGGGGAGAGGGAACACCATATATTTT.

V is TRBV5-1 and J is TRBJ2-1, with a possible D match to TRBD1 (5 bases). CDR1 is SGHRS and CDR2 is YFSETQ in the germline V gene. The CDR3 covers 16 residues. The V end lost 0 bases, the J end lost 1 base, and 11 bases lay between the germline ends. CDR3 DNA sequence: TGCGCCAGCAGCTTGGGGGCAGGGAAATCCTACAATGAGCAGTTCTTC. Residues: CASSLGAGKSYNEQFF.

This rearrangement joins TRBV28 to TRBJ1-5, with a tentative D call TRBD1 (6 bases). The CDR3 totals 14 residues. V was trimmed by 5 bases and J by 6 bases, leaving 14 bases between them. Germline CDR1 is MDHEN and CDR2 is SYDVKM. This CDR3 is CASSPGQKRQPQHF. CDR3 in DNA: TGTGCCAGCAGTCCTGGACAGAAGCGTCAGCCCCAGCATTTT.

The sample holds a few counts of this clonotype. The CDR3 reads CASSRTDGSSPLHF. CDR3 DNA: TGTGCCAGCAGCCGGACCGACGGGTCCTCACCCCTCCACTTT. This sequence joins TRBV5-5 and TRBJ1-6; D not resolved. V was clipped by 4 bases and J by 10 bases, with 15 bases between them. CDR1 is SGHKS, CDR2 YYEKEE, per germline (reference sequence). CDR3 length: 14 residues.

This clonotype was seen only a few times. V gene TRBV28 combines with J gene TRBJ1-3, with 9 bases identical to TRBD1. The CDR3 is 15 amino acids. V shed 6 bases, J shed 2 bases, and the junction held 5 bases outside the gene matches. Germline assignment: CDR1 MDHEN and CDR2 SYDVKM. In DNA form, the CDR3 reads TGTGCCAGCAGGCTACAGGGGGCGGCTGGAAACACCATATATTTT. Encoded protein: CASRLQGAAGNTIYF.

This chain joins TRBV6-6 and TRBJ1-3, with D unresolved. Per the germline V gene, CDR1 is MNHNY and CDR2 is SVGAGI (reference sequence). Trimming cost V 6 bases and J 0 bases, with 18 bases left between them. The CDR3 extends over 17 amino acids. This CDR3 is CASSRRLRRDSGNTIYF. CDR3 bases: TGTGCCAGCAGCCGACGACTGAGGAGGGACTCTGGAAACACCATATATTTT.

The rearrangement joins TRBV7-9 to TRBJ1-1; a weak D match, TRBD1 (5 bases). The CDR3 has 15 residues. Trimming pared 6 bases from V and 4 bases from J, leaving 18 bases between. Germline lookup yields CDR1 SEHNR and CDR2 FQNEAQ (reference sequence). The CDR3 spells CASRARGNSLTEAFF. The CDR3 DNA is TGTGCCAGCAGGGCCCGGGGGAACAGTCTCACTGAAGCTTTCTTT.

The CDR3 reads CASSLMLGTGLRETQYF. CDR3 nucleotides: TGTGCCAGCAGCTTAATGCTGGGGACAGGGCTGAGAGAGACCCAGTACTTC. The chain is built from TRBV7-9 and TRBJ2-5; 9 bases are shared with TRBD1. Unmatched junction bases numbered 11, after V lost 2 bases and J lost 4 bases. Germline values: CDR1 SEHNR, CDR2 FQNEAQ (reference sequence). The CDR3 is 17 amino acids.

The CDR3 sequence is CASSSTRRNYGYTF. CDR3 bases: TGTGCCAGCAGCTCAACACGACGGAACTATGGCTACACCTTC. The V and J genes are TRBV7-9 and TRBJ1-2; no definite D call. Germline loops: CDR1 SEHNR, CDR2 FQNEAQ (reference sequence). Trimming shortened V by 4 bases and J by 2 bases, and 11 bases separated the two germline ends. This CDR3 is 14 amino acids long. Using reference TRBV7-9 and TRBJ1-2 for the parts outside the CDR3, the full variable domain is DTGVSQNPRHKITKRGQNVTFRCDPISEHNRLYWYRQTLGQGPEFLTYFQNEAQLEKSRLLSDRFSAERPKGSFSTLEIQRTEQGDSAMYLCASSSTRRNYGYTFGSGTRLTVV.